Shown below are 23 T cell receptor beta chains from a single sample sequenced in a study of OX40 agonist ivuxolimab in advanced cancers. Generated by immunoSEQ multiplex PCR, the TCRdb table keeps only in-frame clones and is missing some. Of tens of thousands of clones listed, approximately 86% are singletons. Sample: CD4+ or CD8+ T cells sorted from blood, taken in a trial of the OX40 agonist ivuxolimab. The source of these receptors is an adult with an advanced solid tumor such as melanoma, head and neck, liver or kidney cancer.

A few counts support this clone. The genes are TRBV14 and TRBJ2-1; D call uncertain. The CDR3 spans 13 residues. The germline V gene encodes CDR1 SGHDN and CDR2 FVKESK. Trimming left V 1 base short and J 9 bases short, with 10 bases between. The CDR3 here is CASSQGAVGEQFF. The CDR3 nucleotides are TGTGCCAGCAGCCAAGGGGCAGTGGGTGAGCAGTTCTTC.

The chain has TRBV28 and TRBJ1-2; no firm D call. This CDR3 is 14 amino acids long. CDR1 and CDR2 from the germline V gene are MDHEN and SYDVKM. Trimming cost V 5 bases and J 2 bases, with 12 bases left between them. This CDR3 is CASSPPLRNYGYTF. For the CDR3, the DNA is TGTGCCAGCAGTCCACCTCTCAGAAACTATGGCTACACCTTC.

This clone was counted only a few times. The rearrangement joins TRBV30 to TRBJ1-4; D is undetermined. V was trimmed by 3 bases and J by 10 bases, leaving 12 bases between them. The CDR3 length is 12 residues. CDR1 is GTSNPN and CDR2 is SVGIG in the germline V gene (reference sequence). The CDR3 reads CAWRDPRRKLFF. CDR3 DNA sequence: TGTGCCTGGAGGGACCCACGGAGAAAACTGTTTTTT.

V and J are TRBV30 and TRBJ2-7; D is possibly TRBD1 (6 bases). CDR1 and CDR2 from the germline V gene are GTSNPN and SVGIG (reference sequence). Trimming pared 2 bases from V and 6 bases from J, leaving 14 bases between. The CDR3 totals 13 residues. The CDR3 region is CAWSRSAQGEQYF. The CDR3 nucleotides are TGTGCCTGGAGTAGATCGGCACAGGGCGAGCAGTACTTC.

The V gene is TRBV28, the J gene TRBJ2-7; 8 positions agree with TRBD1. CDR3 length: 20 amino acids. Germline assignment: CDR1 MDHEN and CDR2 SYDVKM. J gave up 0 bases and V 3 bases, and 19 bases lay outside the gene matches. In nucleotides, the CDR3 is TGTGCCAGCAGTTTTCTTCCGACAAAACCGACAGGGGTGAGCTCCTACGAGCAGTACTTC. It translates to CASSFLPTKPTGVSSYEQYF.

The CDR3 region has the DNA TGTGCCAGCAGTCCGGGCCTGTGGGAGGGGTTCTTC. Encoded protein: CASSPGLWEGFF. The V call is TRBV28, the J call TRBJ2-1, with 7 bases lining up with TRBD2. Trimming removed 5 bases from V and 15 bases from J; junction bases left unmatched: 10. From germline, CDR1 is MDHEN and CDR2 SYDVKM. CDR3 length equals 12 residues.

The chain couples TRBV5-1 to TRBJ2-3; possible D gene TRBD2, 6 bases. The germline V gene encodes CDR1 SGHRS and CDR2 YFSETQ. CDR3 length equals 14 residues. The V gene lost 3 bases and the J gene lost 2 bases, with 10 bases spanning the gap. The CDR3 bases are TGCGCCAGCAGCTCGGGGGTCAACACAGATACGCAGTATTTT. Protein product: CASSSGVNTDTQYF.

The chain joins TRBV18 to TRBJ2-3, with a tentative D call TRBD2 (6 bases). Germline V gene data show CDR1 as KGHSH and CDR2 as LQKENI. This CDR3 region has 14 residues. Trimming left V 3 bases short and J 6 bases short, with 13 bases between. CDR3 coding DNA: TGTGCCAGCTCACCCTCCGGGAGCCGCGATACGCAGTATTTT. As protein: CASSPSGSRDTQYF. Looking up the rest from reference TRBV18 and TRBJ2-3 gives the full variable domain: NAGVMQNPRHLVRRRGQEARLRCSPMKGHSHVYWYRQLPEEGLKFMVYLQKENIIDESGMPKERFSAEFPKEGPSILRIQQVVRGDSAAYFCASSPSGSRDTQYFGPGTRLTVL.

The chain carries TRBV5-5 and TRBJ2-1, with D unresolved. The CDR3 loop spans 14 amino acids. The germline V gene has CDR1 SGHKS and CDR2 YYEKEE (reference sequence). V dropped 0 bases and J dropped 2 bases, with 6 bases sitting between them. CDR3 in amino acids: CASSLDSTYNEQFF. The CDR3 DNA is TGTGCCAGCAGCTTGGACAGTACCTACAATGAGCAGTTCTTC.

The rearrangement uses TRBV9 and TRBJ2-3, with 9 bases aligning to TRBD2. Germline assignment: CDR1 SGDLS and CDR2 YYNGEE. The CDR3 length is 15 residues. V shed 4 bases and J 5 bases; nucleotides not matched to a gene: 8. The CDR3 protein is CASSISGLALDTQYF. In DNA form, the CDR3 reads TGTGCCAGCAGCATATCGGGACTAGCTTTAGATACGCAGTATTTT.

V usage is TRBV11-2 and J usage is TRBJ2-5; no reliable D call. Near its end, the DNA agrees better with TRBJ2-7, so the J call may be wrong. Germline lookup yields CDR1 SGHAT and CDR2 FQNNGV. The CDR3 covers 15 residues. The CDR3 DNA is TGTGCCAGCAGCTTAGACTGGGTGCACACCTACGAGCAGTACTTC. Translating it yields CASSLDWVHTYEQYF.

The chain couples TRBV28 to TRBJ1-5, with D unclear. CDR3 length: 14 residues. V gave up 5 bases and J gave up 6 bases, with 14 bases separating them. CDR1 is MDHEN, CDR2 SYDVKM, per germline. CDR3 DNA: TGTGCCAGCAGTCAACCCCTTAGACGTCAGCCCCAGCATTTT. As protein: CASSQPLRRQPQHF.

The genes are TRBV19 and TRBJ1-5; D is unclear. Trimming cost V 0 bases and J 4 bases, with 10 bases left between them. Per the germline V gene, CDR1 is LNHDA and CDR2 is SQIVND (reference sequence). There are 15 residues in the CDR3. The CDR3 spells CASSIELGRNQPQHF. The CDR3 DNA sequence: TGTGCCAGTAGTATAGAACTCGGCCGTAATCAGCCCCAGCATTTT.

The chain links TRBV28 to TRBJ1-4, with a tentative D call TRBD1 (5 bases). Trimming cost V 5 bases and J 4 bases, with 14 bases left between them. CDR3 length equals 15 residues. Germline V CDR1 and CDR2: MDHEN, SYDVKM. The CDR3 reads CASSPGTVYNEKLFF. In DNA form, the CDR3 reads TGTGCCAGCAGTCCAGGGACCGTCTATAATGAAAAACTGTTTTTT.

This clone came up a few times. The V and J genes are TRBV4-1 and TRBJ1-2; D is perhaps TRBD1 (5 bases). The germline V gene encodes CDR1 MGHRA and CDR2 YSYEKL. The CDR3 has 13 amino acids. The V end lost 0 bases, the J end lost 8 bases, and 10 bases lay between the germline ends. CDR3 bases: TGCGCCAGCAGCCAAGAGGGGACGTCCGGCTACACCTTC. It encodes CASSQEGTSGYTF.

This clone was observed a handful of times. The chain joins TRBV7-8 to TRBJ2-3; D is possibly TRBD1 (7 bases). CDR3 length: 15 residues. Deletions cut 5 bases from V and 7 bases from J, with 19 bases between. Germline CDR1 is SGHVS and CDR2 is FQNEAQ. In nucleotides, the CDR3 is TGTGCCAGCAGCCTGAGCGGAGGGGGCATATATACGCAGTATTTT. Its translation: CASSLSGGGIYTQYF.

The chain has TRBV27 and TRBJ2-5, with D uncertain. TRBJ2-7 explains the end of the DNA better; the J call may be wrong. The CDR3 covers 13 residues. Germline V gives CDR1 MNHEY, CDR2 SMNVEV (reference sequence). The CDR3 coding sequence is TGTGCCAGCAGTCCCCCCAGCTCCTACGAGCAGTACTTC. Its translation is CASSPPSSYEQYF.

The chain recombines TRBV6-6 with TRBJ2-5; D possibly corresponds to TRBD2 (6 bases). Germline V gene lookup returns CDR1 MNHNY and CDR2 SVGAGI (reference sequence). This CDR3 is built from 15 residues. With 0 bases removed from V and 2 bases from J, the gap between germline ends came to 10 bases. The CDR3 sequence is CASSYSVAGQETQYF. In nucleotides, the CDR3 is TGTGCCAGCAGTTACTCAGTGGCGGGACAAGAGACCCAGTACTTC.

This chain connects TRBV28 to TRBJ1-3; D gene uncertain. This CDR3 contains 13 residues. Trimming left V 7 bases short and J 6 bases short, with 13 bases between. Germline V gene lookup returns CDR1 MDHEN and CDR2 SYDVKM. CDR3 sequence: CASNPGETNTIYF. CDR3 DNA sequence: TGTGCCAGCAACCCGGGAGAAACAAACACCATATATTTT.

The rearrangement uses TRBV19 and TRBJ1-2; 9 positions match TRBD1. V lost 3 bases to trimming and J lost 10 bases; unmatched junction nucleotides: 6. CDR3 size: 13 residues. Per the germline V gene, CDR1 is LNHDA and CDR2 is SQIVND (reference sequence). CDR3 protein: CASSIPGTGTYTF. The DNA of the CDR3 is TGTGCCAGTAGTATCCCGGGGACAGGGACCTACACCTTC.

The CDR3 DNA is TGTGCCAGTAGTCTTCTAAGCACCTTCGCGGGGGTCGAAGCTTTCTTT. Amino acid sequence: CASSLLSTFAGVEAFF. J is TRBJ1-1 and V is TRBV19; weak D call: TRBD1 (5 bases). V dropped 5 bases and J dropped 8 bases, with 24 bases sitting between them. Germline assignment: CDR1 LNHDA and CDR2 SQIVND (reference sequence). CDR3 size: 16 residues.

The chain has TRBV7-2 and TRBJ2-2; D is ambiguous. CDR1 is SGHTA and CDR2 is FQGNSA in the germline V gene. There are 14 residues in the CDR3. The V end was cut by 2 bases, the J end by 0 bases, with 4 bases between. DNA for the CDR3: TGTGCCAGCAGCTTACGGGCGAACACCGGGGAGCTGTTTTTT. Its translation is CASSLRANTGELFF.

The rearrangement uses TRBV11-2 and TRBJ2-1; 8 bases match TRBD2. V lost 5 bases and J lost 6; bases outside the gene matches: 0. The germline V gene encodes CDR1 SGHAT and CDR2 FQNNGV. This CDR3 region has 12 residues. CDR3 sequence reads: CASSAGGNEQFF. CDR3 sequence (DNA): TGTGCCAGCAGCGCGGGGGGCAATGAGCAGTTCTTC.